Listed here are 7 T cell receptor beta chains from one sample, sequenced in a study of shared clonotypes between healthy human individuals. Libraries were prepared by immunoSEQ multiplex PCR; TCRdb keeps only in-frame clonotypes and omits some of them. The repertoire holds approximately 2,000,000 clones, with 85% to 95% as singletons. What was sequenced was naive CD4+ T cells from PBMCs. The subset: CD45RA+ positively selected. These receptors were obtained from a man aged 18 to 30 in good health. Some clones in this sample may be carry-over from other donors' samples.

This rearrangement joins TRBV7-9 to TRBJ2-1; 7 bases agree with TRBD2. Germline V lookup: CDR1 SEHNR, CDR2 FQNEAQ (reference sequence). J was trimmed by 0 bases and V by 1 base; bases with no gene match: 9. The CDR3 covers 18 residues. CDR3 amino acids: CASSLGLADAHSYNEQFF. The CDR3 DNA sequence: TGTGCCAGCAGCTTAGGTCTAGCGGATGCCCACTCCTACAATGAGCAGTTCTTC.

The chain employs TRBV9 and TRBJ2-2; 9 bases map to TRBD2. Germline loops: CDR1 SGDLS, CDR2 YYNGEE. This CDR3 contains 16 residues. V was clipped by 4 bases and J by 6 bases; unmatched bases: 10. DNA of the CDR3: TGTGCCAGCAGCCTTCCGCAGGGGACTAGCCCCGGGGAGCTGTTTTTT. Its translation is CASSLPQGTSPGELFF.

CDR3: CASRGWGDGYEQYF. The CDR3, as DNA: TGTGCCAGCAGGGGGTGGGGAGACGGGTACGAGCAGTACTTC. V gene TRBV27 combines with J gene TRBJ2-7; the D gene is possibly TRBD2 (5 bases). CDR1 MNHEY and CDR2 SMNVEV come from the germline V gene (reference sequence). The CDR3 spans 14 residues. The ends were cut back, 6 bases at V and 4 bases at J, with 16 bases in the middle.

This chain connects TRBV7-2 to TRBJ1-1; 8 bases fit TRBD1. The CDR3 loop spans 14 amino acids. Germline V gene lookup returns CDR1 SGHTA and CDR2 FQGNSA. The V segment lost 3 bases and the J segment 3 bases; nucleotides outside the gene matches: 3. The CDR3 loop is CASSFRQGYTEAFF. CDR3 in DNA: TGTGCCAGCAGCTTTAGACAGGGGTACACTGAAGCTTTCTTT. The variable domain in full, completed from reference TRBV7-2 and TRBJ1-1, reads GAGVSQSPSNKVTEKGKDVELRCDPISGHTALYWYRQSLGQGLEFLIYFQGNSAPDKSGLPSDRFSAERTGGSVSTLTIQRTQQEDSAVYLCASSFRQGYTEAFFGQGTRLTVV.

This rearrangement joins TRBV7-2 to TRBJ2-7; D not resolved. V lost 1 base and J 9 bases, leaving 10 bases between the germline ends. CDR1 is SGHTA and CDR2 is FQGNSA in the germline V gene. The CDR3 runs 12 residues. CDR3 nucleotides: TGTGCCAGCAGCTTAGTTGGGGTGTGGCAGTACTTC. Protein: CASSLVGVWQYF.

J is TRBJ2-7 and V is TRBV25-1, with 9 bases fitting TRBD2. The CDR3 contains 13 residues. Germline CDR1 is MGHDK and CDR2 is SYGVNS. V lost 5 bases, J lost 4 bases, and 3 bases stayed unmatched. The CDR3 bases are TGTGCCAGCAGTACGACTAGCGGTTACGAGCAGTACTTC. Its translation: CASSTTSGYEQYF.

The genes are TRBV25-1 and TRBJ1-5; D gene uncertain. Germline V gives CDR1 MGHDK, CDR2 SYGVNS. The CDR3 is 16 residues long. Deletions cut 3 bases from V and 4 bases from J, with 16 bases between. The CDR3 bases are TGTGCCAGCAGTGATGAGGGCTGGGGAGGAAATCAGCCCCAGCATTTT. As protein: CASSDEGWGGNQPQHF.